The 9 T cell receptor beta chains listed next were all sequenced from one sample in a study of CD8+ T cells in alopecia areata. RNA was isolated and reverse transcribed to cDNA, the sequencing template. Data came from immunoSEQ multiplex PCR; TCRdb stores just in-frame clones and leaves some out. The table records about 160,000 clones, 60% to 75% of them present only once. Treatment given: oral pan-JAK inhibitor, 5-10 mg twice daily. The sample in question was CD4+ T cells sorted from blood, obtained at week 24, from a patient treated with tofacitinib. Receptors were obtained from a human donor with alopecia areata.

DNA for the CDR3: TGTGCCTGGAGTCCCGGGACCGGATGGACCTTC. This sequence encodes CAWSPGTGWTF. The chain links TRBV30 to TRBJ1-2; the D gene is possibly TRBD1 (5 bases). Germline loops: CDR1 GTSNPN, CDR2 SVGIG (reference sequence). Trimming removed 2 bases from V and 14 bases from J, with 15 bases in between. The CDR3 is made up of 11 amino acids.

This clone has just a few counts. Other nucleotide sequences in the sample specify the same CDR3. The V and J genes are TRBV29-1 and TRBJ2-5; D gene ambiguous. Germline loops: CDR1 SQVTM, CDR2 ANQGSEA. CDR3 length equals 11 residues. V was cut by 6 bases and J by 2 bases, with 7 bases left in between. CDR3 nucleotide sequence: TGCAGCGTGGCCCCTCAAGAGACCCAGTACTTC. The encoded protein is CSVAPQETQYF.

The CDR3 nucleotides read TGCAGCGTTGATGGTCACACCTACGAGCAGTACTTC. Residues: CSVDGHTYEQYF. The chain has TRBV29-1 and TRBJ2-7, with D unresolved. The CDR3 loop spans 12 amino acids. V lost 3 bases, J lost 2 bases, and 8 bases lay in between. In germline, CDR1 is SQVTM, CDR2 ANQGSEA.

The rearrangement uses TRBV25-1 and TRBJ2-1; D is undetermined. Germline V gene sequence: CDR1 MGHDK, CDR2 SYGVNS. Trimming removed 4 bases at V and 4 bases at J, with 2 bases between. The CDR3 loop spans 11 amino acids. DNA of the CDR3: TGTGCCAGCAGTGTTTACAATGAGCAGTTCTTC. Its translation: CASSVYNEQFF. The whole variable domain, filled in from reference TRBV25-1 and TRBJ2-1, reads EADIYQTPRYLVIGTGKKITLECSQTMGHDKMYWYQQDPGMELHLIHYSYGVNSTEKGDLSSESTVSRIRTEHFPLTLESARPSHTSQYLCASSVYNEQFFGPGTRLTVL.

The genes are TRBV15 and TRBJ2-7, with TRBD1 as a possible D gene (5 bases). The CDR3 runs to 14 residues. V was clipped by 0 bases and J by 4 bases, with 10 bases between them. From germline, CDR1 is LNHNV and CDR2 YYDKDF (reference sequence). CDR3 coding DNA: TGTGCCACCAGCAGAGACTGGGGCCTTTACGAGCAGTACTTC. It translates to CATSRDWGLYEQYF.

The gene calls are TRBV5-4 and TRBJ1-1; D might be TRBD1 (6 bases). The V end was cut by 4 bases, the J end by 0 bases, with 10 bases between. Germline CDR1 reads SGHNT; CDR2 reads YYREEE (reference sequence). The length of the CDR3 is 14 residues. The CDR3 protein is CASSNRQVNTEAFF. The CDR3 bases are TGTGCCAGCAGCAATAGACAGGTGAACACTGAAGCTTTCTTT.

The chain employs TRBV5-6 and TRBJ2-4; 13 positions match TRBD2. CDR1 and CDR2 from the germline V gene are SGHDT and YYEEEE. There are 18 residues in the CDR3. J lost 5 bases, V lost 0 bases, and 8 bases had no gene match. The CDR3, as DNA: TGTGCCAGCAGCTTGGCCTCACTAGCGGGGGGGCCCCAAAACATTCAGTACTTC. Its protein is CASSLASLAGGPQNIQYF.

V usage is TRBV29-1 and J usage is TRBJ1-2, with D perhaps matching TRBD1 (5 bases). Looked up from germline, CDR1 is SQVTM and CDR2 is ANQGSEA. V was pared by 6 bases and J by 0 bases, with 17 bases between. The CDR3 runs to 15 residues. CDR3 bases: TGCAGCGTCCCACGCACGGGGGGGACTAACTATGGCTACACCTTC. Its translation is CSVPRTGGTNYGYTF.

The chain carries TRBV25-1 and TRBJ1-6; TRBD1 aligns across 7 bases. The ends lost 3 bases at V and 13 bases at J; junction bases unmatched: 9. Germline V lookup: CDR1 MGHDK, CDR2 SYGVNS. The CDR3 contains 14 residues. The CDR3 coding sequence is TGTGCCAGCAGTGACGGGACAGTCAGGAGGCCCCTCCACTTT. It yields the protein CASSDGTVRRPLHF. Using reference TRBV25-1 and TRBJ1-6 for the parts outside the CDR3, the full variable domain is EADIYQTPRYLVIGTGKKITLECSQTMGHDKMYWYQQDPGMELHLIHYSYGVNSTEKGDLSSESTVSRIRTEHFPLTLESARPSHTSQYLCASSDGTVRRPLHFGNGTRLTVT.